This T cell receptor beta chain was retrieved from a study of blood T cells in healthy people across ages. Looked up from germline, CDR1 is MDHEN and CDR2 is SYDVKM. The CDR3 extends over 13 amino acids. Concerning this clonotype: Mismatch with germline at one junction end may stem from a read error.

Then a second PCR, running about 6 to 12 cycles, was carried out with a sample-barcoded 5' primer and a J-beta primer mix. TCRdb reprocessed the 5' RACE reads with MiXCR, giving one entry per CDR3 protein. Among about 680,000 distinct CDR3 sequences listed, approximately 49% were seen once. The TCR comes from an older woman in good health. V gene TRBV28 combines with J gene TRBJ2-7; 7 bases fit TRBD1. Sequencing was done on a sample of blood. The CDR3 sequence is CASSSGQIYEQYF. The CDR3 nucleotides read TGTGCTAGCAGCTCGGGACAGATCTACGAGCAGTACTTC.